One sample yielded the 3 T cell receptor beta chains listed below, sequenced in a study of blood T cells in healthy people across ages. Primers used in a second PCR of roughly 6 to 11 cycles were a sample-barcoded 5' primer and a J-beta primer mix. TCRdb used MiXCR to reprocess the 5' RACE reads, holding one entry per CDR3 protein. The sample contains approximately 940,000 distinct CDR3 sequences, approximately 49% of which appear only once. The sample consisted of blood. The receptors were sampled from a man younger than 45 in good health.

Worth noting for this clonotype: A much larger clone lies a single base off, so this may be a read error. The CDR3 DNA sequence: TGTGCCAGCAGTGACACCAGGGGGCCCTACGAGCAGTACTTC. Translation gives CASSDTRGPYEQYF. The chain is built from TRBV6-6 and TRBJ2-7; 8 positions match TRBD1. The ends lost 5 bases at V and 2 bases at J; junction bases unmatched: 5. This CDR3 has 14 residues. Germline loops: CDR1 MNHNY, CDR2 SVGAGI (reference sequence).

This clonotype was seen more than once but under ten times. The chain employs TRBV7-2 and TRBJ2-3; D is unresolved. The CDR3 is made up of 14 amino acids. V lost 3 bases, J lost 0 bases, and 7 bases lay in between. Germline V gene lookup returns CDR1 SGHTA and CDR2 FQGNSA. The CDR3 nucleotides are TGTGCCAGCAGCTTTTCCGAAAGCACAGATACGCAGTATTTT. As protein: CASSFSESTDTQYF.

This clonotype came up many times. V usage is TRBV4-1 and J usage is TRBJ1-2; a possible D gene is TRBD1 (5 bases). CDR1 is MGHRA and CDR2 is YSYEKL in the germline V gene. The CDR3 spans 16 residues. V was cut by 3 bases and J by 0 bases, with 14 bases left in between. The CDR3: CASSQGGQRANYGYTF. The CDR3, as DNA: TGCGCCAGCAGCCAGGGTGGACAACGGGCTAACTATGGCTACACCTTC.